What follows are 30 T cell receptor beta chains derived from one specimen sequenced in a study of blood T cell repertoires in COVID-19. The assay was immunoSEQ multiplex PCR, and TCRdb's table has in-frame clones only and misses some. In the table there are roughly 260,000 clones, roughly 89% of which are singletons. The sequencing input was PBMCs or T cells enriched from blood (not recorded which). Receptors were obtained from a woman in her twenties or thirties with acute COVID-19.

The chain combines TRBV11-3 with TRBJ1-1; tentatively, D is TRBD1 (5 bases). Germline CDR1 is SGHNT and CDR2 is YENEEA. The CDR3 loop spans 15 amino acids. The V gene lost 1 base and the J gene lost 3 bases, with 12 bases spanning the gap. The DNA for the CDR3 is TGTGCCAGCAGCTTAGGATATGGGGGGGACACTGAAGCTTTCTTT. It yields the protein CASSLGYGGDTEAFF.

The chain is built from TRBV11-2 and TRBJ2-3; no clear D. Trimming took 4 bases from V and 6 from J, leaving 11 bases between them. There are 13 residues in the CDR3. Germline CDR1 and CDR2: SGHAT and FQNNGV. Here the CDR3 DNA reads TGTGCCAGCAGCTCGCTCATCGGGGATACGCAGTATTTT. It is translated as CASSSLIGDTQYF.

V and J are TRBV29-1 and TRBJ1-2; TRBD1 matches at 10 bases. The CDR3 is made up of 17 amino acids. The germline CDR1 and CDR2 sequences are SQVTM and ANQGSEA. With V trimmed by 6 bases and J by 5 bases, 18 bases remained unmatched. This chain's CDR3 is CSVDPGQGPQGRYGYTF. The CDR3 DNA reads as TGCAGCGTGGACCCGGGACAGGGGCCCCAAGGTCGTTATGGCTACACCTTC.

The genes are TRBV18 and TRBJ2-7; D might be TRBD2 (5 bases). The CDR3 contains 17 residues. V lost 3 bases and J lost 4, with 22 bases in between. The germline gives CDR1 KGHSH, CDR2 LQKENI. Here the CDR3 DNA reads TGTGCCAGCTCACCGGGCGAGGGTTCCGTAAGGGTGTACGAGCAGTACTTC. Protein product: CASSPGEGSVRVYEQYF.

This clone was found once. CDR3 amino acids: CASSMPTGVEKLFF. The CDR3 coding sequence is TGTGCCAGCAGTATGCCTACAGGAGTGGAAAAACTGTTTTTT. The rearrangement links TRBV28 to TRBJ1-4, with TRBD1 as a possible D gene (5 bases). V was clipped by 5 bases and J by 8 bases, with 15 bases between them. The CDR3 spans 14 residues. Germline assignment: CDR1 MDHEN and CDR2 SYDVKM.

This clone was found once. The sample contains more than one DNA sequence encoding this CDR3. The V and J genes are TRBV6-1 and TRBJ1-2; the D is unclear. Per the germline V gene, CDR1 is MNHNS and CDR2 is SASEGT. V gave up 2 bases and J gave up 2 bases, with 6 bases separating them. The CDR3 is 13 residues long. The DNA of the CDR3 is TGTGCCAGCAGTGAAACCCTAAACTATGGCTACACCTTC. It specifies CASSETLNYGYTF.

The chain employs TRBV28 and TRBJ1-2, with unresolved D. Looked up from germline, CDR1 is MDHEN and CDR2 is SYDVKM. This CDR3 has 13 amino acids. V gave up 3 bases and J gave up 4 bases, with 9 bases separating them. In nucleotides, the CDR3 is TGTGCCAGCAGTTTGGGGAGAACCTATGGCTACACCTTC. Its translation is CASSLGRTYGYTF.

The chain combines TRBV7-2 with TRBJ2-5; TRBD2 aligns across 10 bases. The CDR3 has 19 amino acids. Germline loops: CDR1 SGHTA, CDR2 FQGNSA. Unmatched junction bases numbered 15, after V lost 5 bases and J lost 0 bases. The DNA for the CDR3 is TGTGCCAGCAGCCTCGTACGGGCTAGCGGGGGCGGGCACCAAGAGACCCAGTACTTC. Its translation: CASSLVRASGGGHQETQYF.

The chain couples TRBV30 to TRBJ2-3, with 8 bases identical to TRBD2. Germline CDR1 reads GTSNPN; CDR2 reads SVGIG (reference sequence). After removal of 0 bases from V and 2 bases from J, the junction contained 10 bases not matched to a gene. The CDR3 runs to 17 residues. The CDR3 DNA reads TGTGCCTGGAGTGTACACCGGGGGGGGATCCCCACAGATACGCAGTATTTT. This translates into CAWSVHRGGIPTDTQYF.

The V call is TRBV6-5, the J call TRBJ1-1; 7 bases align to TRBD1. The CDR3 totals 13 residues. The germline gives CDR1 MNHEY, CDR2 SVGAGI. Germline trimming cut 11 bases from V and 3 bases from J; bases unmatched to any gene: 9. The CDR3: CAVAGQMDTEAFF. The CDR3 DNA is TGTGCCGTTGCGGGACAGATGGACACTGAAGCTTTCTTT.

The chain joins TRBV10-3 to TRBJ1-1; 7 nucleotides match TRBD1. This CDR3 is built from 13 residues. Germline V gene data show CDR1 as ENHRY and CDR2 as SYGVKD. Trimming took 6 bases from V and 5 from J; bases not matched to a gene: 6. The CDR3 DNA follows: TGTGCCATCAGGCAGGGGGTGACGACTGAAGCTTTCTTT. Translated, it gives CAIRQGVTTEAFF.

V gene TRBV19 combines with J gene TRBJ1-5; D is possibly TRBD1 (6 bases). V was shortened by 11 bases and J by 3 bases, with 17 bases between the two germline ends. Germline V gene data show CDR1 as LNHDA and CDR2 as SQIVND (reference sequence). The CDR3 length is 14 residues. The CDR3 nucleotides are TGTGCCGGTCCCCTAGGGGGTGTCAATCAGCCCCAGCATTTT. Its translation is CAGPLGGVNQPQHF.

The chain is built from TRBV5-6 and TRBJ1-6; the match to TRBD1 covers 7 bases. The V gene end was trimmed by 2 bases and the J gene end by 7 bases; junction bases not matched to a gene: 6. The length of the CDR3 is 15 residues. Germline V gene data show CDR1 as SGHDT and CDR2 as YYEEEE. CDR3 region: CASSFDRAVNSPLHF. The CDR3, as DNA: TGTGCCAGCAGCTTTGACAGGGCTGTCAATTCACCCCTCCACTTT. The complete variable domain, with remaining parts taken from reference TRBV5-6 and TRBJ1-6, reads DAGVTQSPTHLIKTRGQQVTLRCSPKSGHDTVSWYQQALGQGPQFIFQYYEEEERQRGNFPDRFSGHQFPNYSSELNVNALLLGDSALYLCASSFDRAVNSPLHFGNGTRLTVT.

V and J are TRBV27 and TRBJ1-1, with D hard to call. CDR3 size: 13 residues. Germline CDR1 reads MNHEY; CDR2 reads SMNVEV (reference sequence). Trimming removed 5 bases from V and 7 bases from J, with 14 bases in between. CDR3 in DNA: TGTGCCAGCAGTACCATCCCGGGGTTTGAAGCTTTCTTT. It translates to CASSTIPGFEAFF.

A remark on this clone: Lacking the conserved final phenylalanine or tryptophan, this CDR3 likely reflects a read error. V usage is TRBV9 and J usage is TRBJ1-2, with 9 bases matching TRBD1. The CDR3 is made up of 14 amino acids. CDR1 is SGDLS and CDR2 is YYNGEE in the germline V gene. With 4 bases clipped from V and 4 bases from J, the junction kept 5 bases outside the gene matches. In DNA form, the CDR3 reads TGTGCCAGCAGCCCAGGGACAGGGCCCTATGGCTACACCCTC. Protein product: CASSPGTGPYGYTL.

The V call is TRBV18, the J call TRBJ1-2, with unresolved D. This CDR3 has 12 amino acids. The germline V and J ends were trimmed by 0 bases and 8 bases, with 7 bases remaining between them. From germline, CDR1 is KGHSH and CDR2 LQKENI. In DNA, the CDR3 is TGTGCCAGCTCACCACCGGAGGGAGGCTACACCTTC. Translating gives CASSPPEGGYTF.

The gene calls are TRBV5-1 and TRBJ1-2; the match to TRBD1 covers 8 bases. Germline CDR1 reads SGHRS; CDR2 reads YFSETQ. The V segment lost 4 bases and the J segment 8 bases; nucleotides outside the gene matches: 16. The CDR3 spans 16 residues. The CDR3 loop reads CASSQASGGPSDGYTF. The CDR3 coding sequence is TGCGCCAGCAGCCAAGCGTCAGGGGGCCCATCGGACGGCTACACCTTC.

Concerning this clone: The junction shows a germline mismatch at one end, possibly a read error. This chain links TRBV6-1 with TRBJ2-1, with TRBD2 matching over 11 bases. The CDR3 loop spans 14 amino acids. In germline, CDR1 is MNHNS, CDR2 SASEGT. CDR3 nucleotides: TGTGCCAGCCGTGAACTAGCGGGGGTCCTTGAGCAGTTCTTC. Protein product: CASRELAGVLEQFF.

The chain recombines TRBV7-8 with TRBJ2-7; TRBD1 might be the D (5 bases). V was cut by 5 bases and J by 2 bases, with 16 bases left in between. The germline V gene has CDR1 SGHVS and CDR2 FQNEAQ. The CDR3 extends over 15 amino acids. This CDR3 is CASSAKGKPPYEQYF. DNA for the CDR3: TGTGCCAGCAGCGCTAAGGGGAAGCCCCCCTACGAGCAGTACTTC.

This sequence joins TRBV5-1 and TRBJ2-5; D may be TRBD1 (6 bases). This CDR3 region has 14 residues. Between the trimmed V and J ends, which lost 0 bases and 3 bases, there was a span of 9 bases. CDR1 is SGHRS, CDR2 YFSETQ, per germline. For the CDR3, the DNA is TGCGCCAGCAGCTTGGTTCCAGGGGAAGAGACCCAGTACTTC. This translates into CASSLVPGEETQYF. The variable domain in full, completed from reference TRBV5-1 and TRBJ2-5, reads KAGVTQTPRYLIKTRGQQVTLSCSPISGHRSVSWYQQTPGQGLQFLFEYFSETQRNKGNFPGRFSGRQFSNSRSEMNVSTLELGDSALYLCASSLVPGEETQYFGPGTRLLVL.

The V and J genes are TRBV25-1 and TRBJ2-7, with 8 bases that match TRBD1. CDR1 is MGHDK, CDR2 SYGVNS, per germline. The trim removed 10 bases at V and 6 bases at J, leaving 14 bases unmatched. This CDR3 region has 14 residues. The CDR3, as DNA: TGTGCCATCGGACCACCGACAGGGGTAGCCGAGCAGTACTTC. This codes for CAIGPPTGVAEQYF.

This chain uses TRBV11-2 with TRBJ1-2; 7 positions match TRBD1. The CDR3 has 13 amino acids. The V and J ends lost 5 bases and 9 bases, in that order; junction bases with no gene match: 9. Germline CDR1 and CDR2: SGHAT and FQNNGV. CDR3: CASSSNPGGSYTF. CDR3 coding DNA: TGTGCCAGCAGCAGTAATCCAGGGGGAAGCTACACCTTC.

For the CDR3, the DNA is TGTGCCAGCAGCTTAGGGACAGCTGAAGCTTTCTTT. Its protein is CASSLGTAEAFF. This chain joins TRBV7-2 and TRBJ1-1; a weak D match, TRBD1 (6 bases). The CDR3 is 12 amino acids. The V gene's germline CDR1 is SGHTA and CDR2 FQGNSA. The V gene lost 1 base and the J gene lost 6 bases, with 6 bases spanning the gap. Supplemented by reference TRBV7-2 and TRBJ1-1, the full variable domain reads GAGVSQSPSNKVTEKGKDVELRCDPISGHTALYWYRQSLGQGLEFLIYFQGNSAPDKSGLPSDRFSAERTGGSVSTLTIQRTQQEDSAVYLCASSLGTAEAFFGQGTRLTVV.

V is TRBV10-1 and J is TRBJ1-6, with 8 bases matching TRBD1. The germline gives CDR1 WNHNN, CDR2 SYGVQD (reference sequence). This CDR3 is 18 amino acids long. Trimming took 3 bases from V and 2 from J; bases not matched to a gene: 9. CDR3 DNA: TGCGCCAGCAGTGAAACCGGGACAGGCTTAGCCTATAATTCACCCCTCCACTTT. Translation gives CASSETGTGLAYNSPLHF.

The table lists this clone with a count of one. This chain links TRBV27 with TRBJ1-2; 8 nucleotides line up with TRBD1. V shed 5 bases, J shed 8 bases, and the junction held 7 bases outside the gene matches. CDR1 and CDR2 from the germline V gene are MNHEY and SMNVEV (reference sequence). There are 13 residues in the CDR3. CDR3 nucleotide sequence: TGTGCCAGCAGTCTCCAGGGGGCGCCCGGCTACACCTTC. This encodes CASSLQGAPGYTF.

The V gene is TRBV9, the J gene TRBJ2-3; TRBD2 agrees at 7 bases. The CDR3 consists of 15 residues. The V gene's germline CDR1 is SGDLS and CDR2 YYNGEE. Trimming at V came to 5 bases and at J to 0 bases, leaving 6 bases not matched to a gene. CDR3 sequence: CASSGTSVSTDTQYF. DNA for the CDR3: TGTGCCAGCAGTGGAACTAGCGTAAGCACAGATACGCAGTATTTT.

Only one count was recorded for this clone. This chain connects TRBV7-9 to TRBJ1-1, with D possibly matching TRBD1 (6 bases). Trimming removed 5 bases at V and 6 bases at J, with 10 bases between. The CDR3 is 12 amino acids. The germline V gene has CDR1 SEHNR and CDR2 FQNEAQ (reference sequence). Here the CDR3 reads CASSPSGAEAFF. In DNA form, the CDR3 reads TGTGCCAGCAGCCCCTCAGGGGCTGAAGCTTTCTTT.

The chain joins TRBV13 to TRBJ2-5; D not certain. The V gene lost 6 bases and the J gene lost 3 bases, with 5 bases spanning the gap. The CDR3 contains 11 residues. CDR1 and CDR2 (germline): PRHDT, FYEKMQ (reference sequence). The DNA of the CDR3 is TGTGCCAGCAGTTTCAAAGAGACCCAGTACTTC. Its translation is CASSFKETQYF.

In its sample, this clone was seen a few times. This chain uses TRBV30 with TRBJ1-4; 10 bases fit TRBD1. This CDR3 contains 13 residues. After removal of 5 bases from V and 7 bases from J, the junction contained 4 bases not matched to a gene. From germline, CDR1 is GTSNPN and CDR2 SVGIG (reference sequence). The CDR3 spells CAWGDRGSEKLFF. The DNA for the CDR3 is TGTGCCTGGGGGGACAGGGGTAGTGAAAAACTGTTTTTT.

J is TRBJ1-2 and V is TRBV6-5, with TRBD1 identical over 7 bases. CDR1 and CDR2 from the germline V gene are MNHEY and SVGAGI. CDR3 length: 11 amino acids. The V and J ends lost 5 bases and 7 bases, in that order; junction bases with no gene match: 1. CDR3 bases: TGTGCCAGCAGTCCAGGGGGTGGCTACACCTTC. Translated, it gives CASSPGGGYTF.